This TCR beta chain comes out of a study of cytomegalovirus exposure and HLA in healthy donors. Points from the study as a whole: A later analysis found most CMV-associated TCR beta chains apparently HLA-restricted. The classifier reportedly diagnosed cytomegalovirus status with high sensitivity and specificity. Earlier analysis found most TCR beta V segments productive about 90% or about 30% of the time.

This clone was seen more than once but under ten times. Its antigen is currently unknown. Researchers ran the PCR with 60 Vbeta and 13 Jbeta primers. Sequencing used immunoSEQ multiplex PCR; TCRdb keeps in-frame clones, though not all of them. The sample shows 130,000 or so clones, around 77% of them seen only once. CDR3 length: 15 amino acids. The junction had 10 bases not matched to a gene; V was cut back by 6 bases and J by 3 bases. Germline loops: CDR1 MDHEN, CDR2 SYDVKM. This TCR came from a man aged 50 to 60 in good health and CMV-seronegative. Input material: PBMCs. This chain links TRBV28 with TRBJ1-1, with 7 positions matching TRBD1. The CDR3 loop is CASSHPRGGDTEAFF. CDR3 nucleotides: TGTGCCAGCAGCCACCCGAGAGGGGGCGACACTGAAGCTTTCTTT.